This T cell receptor beta chain is drawn from a study of blood T cell repertoires in COVID-19. Overall study context: T cells, B-cell-depleted T cells, or PBMCs supplied cDNA or gDNA.

The method was immunoSEQ multiplex PCR; TCRdb's version includes in-frame clones alone and lacks a portion of them. The sample contains 40,000 to 60,000 clones, about four fifths of which appear only once. The CDR3 loop spans 15 amino acids. Trimming took off 5 bases at V and 1 base at J, with 15 bases between the two ends. Germline CDR1 MNHEY, CDR2 SVGAGI. Comments on this clone: Other DNA sequences in this sample translate to the same CDR3.

The chain couples TRBV6-5 to TRBJ2-7, with D possibly TRBD1 on 6 matching bases. The specimen was peripheral blood. The source of this sequence is a man in his forties or fifties with active COVID-19. CDR3 nucleotide sequence: TGTGCCAGCAGTATTCCGGACAGTTATTCCTACGAGCAGTACTTC. Translated: CASSIPDSYSYEQYF.